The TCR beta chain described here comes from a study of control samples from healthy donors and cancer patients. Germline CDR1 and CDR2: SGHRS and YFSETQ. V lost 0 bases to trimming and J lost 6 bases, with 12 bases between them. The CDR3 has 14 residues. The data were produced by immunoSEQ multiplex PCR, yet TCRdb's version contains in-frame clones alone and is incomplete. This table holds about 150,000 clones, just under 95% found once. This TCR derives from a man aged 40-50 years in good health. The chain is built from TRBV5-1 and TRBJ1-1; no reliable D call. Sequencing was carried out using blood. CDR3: CASSLGGGIAEAFF. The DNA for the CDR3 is TGCGCCAGCAGCTTGGGGGGTGGAATCGCTGAAGCTTTCTTT. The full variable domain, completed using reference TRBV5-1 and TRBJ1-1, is KAGVTQTPRYLIKTRGQQVTLSCSPISGHRSVSWYQQTPGQGLQFLFEYFSETQRNKGNFPGRFSGRQFSNSRSEMNVSTLELGDSALYLCASSLGGGIAEAFFGQGTRLTVV.